This T cell receptor (beta chain) comes out of a study of immune evolution from preneoplasia to lung adenocarcinoma. Points from the study as a whole: From normal lung to invasive adenocarcinoma, top clone frequencies appeared to decrease.

This clone was recorded a few times. Its antigen is not identified. Measured with immunoSEQ multiplex PCR; TCRdb has only the in-frame clones, and not every one. The sample holds 27,000 or so clones, about three quarters seen once. Germline V gene data show CDR1 as MNHNS and CDR2 as SASEGT. The V segment lost 2 bases and the J segment 1 base; nucleotides outside the gene matches: 5. The CDR3 has 15 amino acids. The chain recombines TRBV6-1 with TRBJ2-7, with TRBD1 identical over 7 bases. Sequenced: FFPE invasive lung adenocarcinoma tissue. This TCR came from a person in their sixties or seventies with invasive lung adenocarcinoma. Some clones in this sample may be carry-over from other donors' samples. The CDR3 DNA follows: TGTGCCAGCAGTGAAAGGGACAGCGCTTCCTACGAGCAGTACTTC. This codes for CASSERDSASYEQYF.